The clone carrying this T cell receptor beta chain appeared a few times. These data originate in a study of identical twins. Template switching added a universal primer site, and cDNA bore unique molecular identifiers. Using its own MiXCR run on the 5' RACE reads, TCRdb lists one record per CDR3 protein. Among roughly 540,000 distinct CDR3 sequences, less than 25% were seen once, and the ten largest hold roughly 0.9%. This CDR3 is built from 16 residues. Germline V gene data show CDR1 as SGHTA and CDR2 as FQGNSA. Trimming removed 2 bases at V and 1 base at J, with 15 bases between. Healthy Caucasians provided all donations. These data were also filed under a second study, of T cells expressing NK-cell markers. That work contributes: For several experiments, T cell sorting was restricted to the alpha-beta TCR population by means of an anti-gamma-delta TCR antibody. A range of roughly 1.0-7.0% of CD8+ T cells consisted of dominant NKG2C+ clonotypes in several donors.

The sequence derives from a woman aged 18-29 years in good health. Sequenced sample: CD4+ T cells sorted from blood. The chain recombines TRBV7-2 with TRBJ2-7; no clear D. The CDR3 sequence: CASSLSAGPTSYEQYF. In nucleotides, the CDR3 is TGTGCCAGCAGCTTATCTGCCGGACCTACTTCCTACGAGCAGTACTTC.